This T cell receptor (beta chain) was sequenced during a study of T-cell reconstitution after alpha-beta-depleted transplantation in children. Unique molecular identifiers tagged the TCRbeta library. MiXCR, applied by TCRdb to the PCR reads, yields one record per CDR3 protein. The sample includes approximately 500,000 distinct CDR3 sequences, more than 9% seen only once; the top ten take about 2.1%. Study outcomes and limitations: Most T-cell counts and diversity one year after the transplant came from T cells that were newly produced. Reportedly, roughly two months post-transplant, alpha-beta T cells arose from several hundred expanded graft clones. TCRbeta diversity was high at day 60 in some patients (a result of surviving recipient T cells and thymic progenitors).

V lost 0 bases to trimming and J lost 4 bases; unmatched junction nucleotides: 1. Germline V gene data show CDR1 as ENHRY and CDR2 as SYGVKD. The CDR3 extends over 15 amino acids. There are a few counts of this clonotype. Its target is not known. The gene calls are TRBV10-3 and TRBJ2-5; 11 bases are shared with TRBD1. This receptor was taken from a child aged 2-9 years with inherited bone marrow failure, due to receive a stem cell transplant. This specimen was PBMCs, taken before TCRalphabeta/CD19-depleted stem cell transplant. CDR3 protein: CAISESDRGPETQYF. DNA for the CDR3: TGTGCCATCAGTGAGTCGGACAGGGGGCCAGAGACCCAGTACTTC.